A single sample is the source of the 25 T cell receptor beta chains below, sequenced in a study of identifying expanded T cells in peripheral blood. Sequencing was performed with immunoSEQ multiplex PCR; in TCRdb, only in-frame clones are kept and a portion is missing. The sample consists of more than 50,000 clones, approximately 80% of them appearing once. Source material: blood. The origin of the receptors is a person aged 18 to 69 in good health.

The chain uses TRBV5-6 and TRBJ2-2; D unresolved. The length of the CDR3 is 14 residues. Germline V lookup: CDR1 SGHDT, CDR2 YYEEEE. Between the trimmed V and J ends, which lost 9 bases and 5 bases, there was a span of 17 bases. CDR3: CATNWAGRTGELFF. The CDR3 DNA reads TGTGCCACGAATTGGGCTGGGCGAACCGGGGAGCTGTTTTTT.

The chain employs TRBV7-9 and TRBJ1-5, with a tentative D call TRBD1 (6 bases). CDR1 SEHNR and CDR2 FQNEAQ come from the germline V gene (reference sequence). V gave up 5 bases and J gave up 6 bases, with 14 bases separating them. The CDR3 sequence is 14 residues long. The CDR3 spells CASSLGGAGQPQHF. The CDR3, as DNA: TGTGCCAGCAGCCTTGGGGGGGCGGGTCAGCCCCAGCATTTT. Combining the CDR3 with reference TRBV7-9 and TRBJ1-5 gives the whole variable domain DTGVSQNPRHKITKRGQNVTFRCDPISEHNRLYWYRQTLGQGPEFLTYFQNEAQLEKSRLLSDRFSAERPKGSFSTLEIQRTEQGDSAMYLCASSLGGAGQPQHFGDGTRLSIL.

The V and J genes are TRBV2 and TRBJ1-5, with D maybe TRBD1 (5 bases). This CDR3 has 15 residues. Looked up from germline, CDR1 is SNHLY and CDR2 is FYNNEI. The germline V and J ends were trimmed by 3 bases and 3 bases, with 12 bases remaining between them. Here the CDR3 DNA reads TGTGCCAGCAGTGAGAGGGACGGGCCCAATCAGCCCCAGCATTTT. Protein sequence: CASSERDGPNQPQHF.

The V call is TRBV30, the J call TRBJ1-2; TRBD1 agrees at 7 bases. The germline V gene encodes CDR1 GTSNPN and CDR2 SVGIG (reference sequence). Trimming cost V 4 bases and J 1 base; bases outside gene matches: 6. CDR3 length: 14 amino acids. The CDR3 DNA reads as TGTGCCTGGATGGAACAGGGGATTAACTATGGCTACACCTTC. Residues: CAWMEQGINYGYTF.

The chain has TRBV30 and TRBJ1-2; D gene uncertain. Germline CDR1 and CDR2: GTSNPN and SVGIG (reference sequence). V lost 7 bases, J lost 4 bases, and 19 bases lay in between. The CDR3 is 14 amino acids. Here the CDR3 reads CASILSGRTYGYTF. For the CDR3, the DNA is TGTGCCTCAATACTGTCAGGCAGGACCTATGGCTACACCTTC. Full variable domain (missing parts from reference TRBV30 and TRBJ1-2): SQTIHQWPATLVQPVGSPLSLECTVEGTSNPNLYWYRQAAGRGLQLLFYSVGIGQISSEVPQNLSASRPQDRQFILSSKKLLLSDSGFYLCASILSGRTYGYTFGSGTRLTVV.

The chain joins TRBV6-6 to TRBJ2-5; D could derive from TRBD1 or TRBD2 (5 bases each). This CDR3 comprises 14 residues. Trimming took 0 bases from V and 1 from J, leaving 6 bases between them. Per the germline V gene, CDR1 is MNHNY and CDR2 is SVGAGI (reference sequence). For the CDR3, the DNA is TGTGCCAGCAGTTACTCGGGGACCCAAGAGACCCAGTACTTC. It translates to CASSYSGTQETQYF.

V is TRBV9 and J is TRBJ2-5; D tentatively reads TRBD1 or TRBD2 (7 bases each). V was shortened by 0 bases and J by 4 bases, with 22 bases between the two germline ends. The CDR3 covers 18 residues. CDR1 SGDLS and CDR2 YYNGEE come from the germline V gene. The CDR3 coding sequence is TGTGCCAGCAGCGTAGGACCCGCAGGGGGGGGCCGGGGAGAGACCCAGTACTTC. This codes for CASSVGPAGGGRGETQYF.

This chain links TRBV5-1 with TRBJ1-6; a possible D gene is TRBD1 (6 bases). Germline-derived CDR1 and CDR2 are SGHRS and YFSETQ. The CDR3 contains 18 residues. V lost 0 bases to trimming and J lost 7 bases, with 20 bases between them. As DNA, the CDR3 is TGCGCCAGCAGCTTGGGGGTAGGGGGGGATTTCGGAAATTCACCCCTCCACTTT. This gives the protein CASSLGVGGDFGNSPLHF.

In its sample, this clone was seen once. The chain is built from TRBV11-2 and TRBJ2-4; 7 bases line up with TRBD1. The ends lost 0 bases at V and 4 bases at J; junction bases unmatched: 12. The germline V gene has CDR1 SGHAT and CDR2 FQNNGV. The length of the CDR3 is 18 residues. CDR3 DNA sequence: TGTGCCAGCAGCTTAGACCCATATTTCCGGGACAGTAAAAACATTCAGTACTTC. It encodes CASSLDPYFRDSKNIQYF.

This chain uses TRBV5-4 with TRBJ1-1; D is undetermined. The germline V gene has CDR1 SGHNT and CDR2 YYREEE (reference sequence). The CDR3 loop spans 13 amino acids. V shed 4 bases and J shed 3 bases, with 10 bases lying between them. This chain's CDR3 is CASSLTAYTEAFF. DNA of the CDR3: TGTGCCAGCAGCCTGACCGCTTACACTGAAGCTTTCTTT. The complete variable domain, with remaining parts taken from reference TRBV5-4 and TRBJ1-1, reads ETGVTQSPTHLIKTRGQQVTLRCSSQSGHNTVSWYQQALGQGPQFIFQYYREEENGRGNFPPRFSGLQFPNYSSELNVNALELDDSALYLCASSLTAYTEAFFGQGTRLTVV.

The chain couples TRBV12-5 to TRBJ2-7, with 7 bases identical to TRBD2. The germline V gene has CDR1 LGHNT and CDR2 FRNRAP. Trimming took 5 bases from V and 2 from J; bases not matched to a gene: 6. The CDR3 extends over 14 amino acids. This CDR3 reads CASGRAGRAYEQYF. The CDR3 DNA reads TGTGCTAGTGGTCGGGCAGGGAGGGCCTACGAGCAGTACTTC.

CDR3 region: CASSLGQRGVYNEQFF. The CDR3 coding sequence is TGTGCCAGCAGCTTAGGGCAGCGGGGGGTCTACAATGAGCAGTTCTTC. The V and J genes are TRBV7-2 and TRBJ2-1; 9 nucleotides align to TRBD2. The germline gives CDR1 SGHTA, CDR2 FQGNSA. V dropped 1 base and J dropped 3; count of bases not matched to a gene: 4. The CDR3 length is 16 residues.

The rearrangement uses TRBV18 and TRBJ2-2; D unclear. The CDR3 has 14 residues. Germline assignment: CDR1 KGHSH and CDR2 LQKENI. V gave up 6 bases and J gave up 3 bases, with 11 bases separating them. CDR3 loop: CASSPRSDTGELFF. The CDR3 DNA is TGTGCCAGCTCCCCCAGGAGCGACACCGGGGAGCTGTTTTTT.

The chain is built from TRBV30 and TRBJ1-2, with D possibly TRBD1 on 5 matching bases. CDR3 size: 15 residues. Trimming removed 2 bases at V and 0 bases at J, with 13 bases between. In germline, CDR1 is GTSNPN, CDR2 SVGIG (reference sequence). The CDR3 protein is CAWSTGTGANYGYTF. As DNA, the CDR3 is TGTGCCTGGAGTACCGGGACTGGAGCTAACTATGGCTACACCTTC.

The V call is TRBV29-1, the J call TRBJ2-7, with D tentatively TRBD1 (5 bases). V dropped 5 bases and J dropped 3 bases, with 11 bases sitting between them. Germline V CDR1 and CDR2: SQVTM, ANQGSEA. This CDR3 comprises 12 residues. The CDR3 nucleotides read TGCAGCGTTCTGGGGCCATACTACGAGCAGTACTTC. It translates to CSVLGPYYEQYF.

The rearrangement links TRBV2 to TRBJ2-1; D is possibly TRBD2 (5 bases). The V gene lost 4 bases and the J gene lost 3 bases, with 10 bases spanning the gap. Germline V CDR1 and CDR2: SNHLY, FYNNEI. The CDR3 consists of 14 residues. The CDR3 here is CASSGGLHYNEQFF. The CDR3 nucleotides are TGTGCCAGCAGTGGCGGACTGCACTACAATGAGCAGTTCTTC. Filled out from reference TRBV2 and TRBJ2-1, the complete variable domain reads EPEVTQTPSHQVTQMGQEVILRCVPISNHLYFYWYRQILGQKVEFLVSFYNNEISEKSEIFDDQFSVERPDGSNFTLKIRSTKLEDSAMYFCASSGGLHYNEQFFGPGTRLTVL.

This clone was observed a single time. The CDR3 coding sequence is TGCAGCGTTGAACTTGGGCTCCAAGAGACCCAGTACTTC. This sequence encodes CSVELGLQETQYF. The chain uses TRBV29-1 and TRBJ2-5; D gene ambiguous. V lost 2 bases and J 1 base, leaving 8 bases between the germline ends. CDR3 length: 13 amino acids. Germline V gives CDR1 SQVTM, CDR2 ANQGSEA.

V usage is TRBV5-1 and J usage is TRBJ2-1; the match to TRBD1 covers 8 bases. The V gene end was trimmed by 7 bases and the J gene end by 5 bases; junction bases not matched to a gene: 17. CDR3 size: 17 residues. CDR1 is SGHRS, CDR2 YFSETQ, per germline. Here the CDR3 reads CASSPGQANLFDNEQFF. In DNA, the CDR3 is TGCGCCAGCTCGCCGGGACAGGCCAACCTTTTCGACAATGAGCAGTTCTTC.

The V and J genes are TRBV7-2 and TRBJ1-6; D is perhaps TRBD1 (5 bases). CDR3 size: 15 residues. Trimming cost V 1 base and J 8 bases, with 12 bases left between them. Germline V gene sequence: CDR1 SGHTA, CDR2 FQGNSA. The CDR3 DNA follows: TGTGCCAGCAGCTTAGATGGGGGGAAGGATTCACCCCTCCACTTT. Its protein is CASSLDGGKDSPLHF.

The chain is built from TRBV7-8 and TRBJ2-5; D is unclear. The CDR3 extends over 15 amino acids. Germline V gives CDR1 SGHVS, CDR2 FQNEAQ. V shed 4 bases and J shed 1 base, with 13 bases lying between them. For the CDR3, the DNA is TGTGCCAGCAGCTCAGTTAGGGCCCTCCAAGAGACCCAGTACTTC. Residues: CASSSVRALQETQYF.

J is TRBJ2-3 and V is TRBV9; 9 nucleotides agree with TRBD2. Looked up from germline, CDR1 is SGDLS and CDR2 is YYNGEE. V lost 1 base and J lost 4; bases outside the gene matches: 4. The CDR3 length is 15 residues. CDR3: CASSVRREGPDTQYF. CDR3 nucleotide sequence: TGTGCCAGCAGCGTAAGGCGGGAGGGCCCAGATACGCAGTATTTT.

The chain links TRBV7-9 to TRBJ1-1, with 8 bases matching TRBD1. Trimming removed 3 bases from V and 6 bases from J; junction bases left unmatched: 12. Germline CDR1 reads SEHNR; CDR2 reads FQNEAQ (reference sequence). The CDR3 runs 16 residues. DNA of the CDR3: TGTGCCAGCAGCTTTGAGGCCGGACAGGGTCATCCTGAAGCTTTCTTT. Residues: CASSFEAGQGHPEAFF.

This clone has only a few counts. The CDR3 sequence: CAISDPQQNTEAFF. In DNA form, the CDR3 reads TGTGCCATCAGTGATCCCCAGCAGAACACTGAAGCTTTCTTT. The chain employs TRBV10-3 and TRBJ1-1; D gene uncertain. Trimming pared 3 bases from V and 1 base from J, leaving 9 bases between. This CDR3 is built from 14 residues. Germline V gene sequence: CDR1 ENHRY, CDR2 SYGVKD.

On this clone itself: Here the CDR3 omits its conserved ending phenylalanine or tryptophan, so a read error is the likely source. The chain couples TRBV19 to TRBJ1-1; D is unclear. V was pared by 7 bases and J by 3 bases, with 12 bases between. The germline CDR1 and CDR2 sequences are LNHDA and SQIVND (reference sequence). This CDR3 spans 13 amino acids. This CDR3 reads CASKPQPHTEAFL. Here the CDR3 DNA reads TGTGCCAGTAAACCACAACCTCACACTGAAGCTTTCCTT.

CDR3 loop: CASSYGGFAEAFF. CDR3 bases: TGTGCCAGCAGTTACGGGGGTTTCGCTGAAGCTTTCTTT. The chain uses TRBV6-5 and TRBJ1-1, with a tentative D call TRBD1 (5 bases). This CDR3 is built from 13 residues. Trimming left V 2 bases short and J 6 bases short, with 10 bases between. The germline V gene encodes CDR1 MNHEY and CDR2 SVGAGI.